This entry features one TCR beta chain sequence. Its antigen is not known. Repertoires were generated with immunoSEQ multiplex PCR, while TCRdb's copy carries only in-frame clones and drops some. Among about 120,000 clones, over 80% were seen once, and the ten largest hold 0.095% to 0.15%. This sample is part of a study of graft-versus-host responses after intestinal transplantation. Study background: Grafts were multivisceral, liver-intestinal, or isolated intestinal. Anti-thymocyte globulin induction was given to all recipients, followed by tacrolimus and steroids for roughly 3 years.

CDR3 length: 13 residues. The germline V and J ends were trimmed by 4 bases and 9 bases, with 14 bases remaining between them. Germline assignment: CDR1 SGHNT and CDR2 YYREEE (reference sequence). Study-level points and caveats: The highest levels of circulating GvH clones went along with early declines in HvG clones after transplant. In recipient marrow, GvH clones were found, and some appeared first in ileum or blood.

The sample consisted of unstimulated CD4+ T cells sorted from spleen or lymph node cells, taken before intestinal transplant. The genes are TRBV5-4 and TRBJ2-1; D perhaps matches TRBD2 (7 bases). This receptor was identified in a human donor who received an intestinal transplant. CDR3 residues: CASSRMGGLEQFF. Here the CDR3 DNA reads TGTGCCAGCAGCCGGATGGGGGGGCTTGAGCAGTTCTTC. Drawing the rest from reference TRBV5-4 and TRBJ2-1, the complete variable domain is ETGVTQSPTHLIKTRGQQVTLRCSSQSGHNTVSWYQQALGQGPQFIFQYYREEENGRGNFPPRFSGLQFPNYSSELNVNALELDDSALYLCASSRMGGLEQFFGPGTRLTVL.